Included here is one T cell receptor (beta chain) sequence, with context. It lacks a known antigen. One end of the junction fails to match germline, which may point to a read error. The CDR3 goes from the cysteine to the phenylalanine over 14 residues. The DNA shown is the 42-base CDR3, in frame from base 1. The germline V gene encodes CDR1 SEHNR and CDR2 FQNEAQ (reference sequence). The library was generated by emulsion pairing. Unpaired genes were suppressed in a second nested PCR with blocking oligos, after which Illumina adaptors and barcodes were added in a third nested PCR. Each master mix for emulsion RT-PCR held roughly 5,000-260,000 T cells along with C-region, Stepout and V-region primers. The emulsions were generated using the Micellula Emulsion and Purification Kit, and the RT-PCR was run with Qiagen OneStep RT-PCR reagents. The pooled libraries were sequenced on an Illumina MiSeq using paired-end 2 x 250 reads. The study's own analysis went as follows. In Galaxy, read pairs were joined and then clipped at the engineered overlap into separate alpha and beta files, and any unclipped reads were discarded. Alpha-beta pairs were assigned using CompleteTCR, a MiTCR-based pipeline in which chains sharing read cluster identifiers are linked by an R script. TCR sequences that were observed only once, about 1-3.1% of the total, were removed as potential sequencing errors. Clones were called with MiXCR by TCRdb after fastp trimmed the public reads at Q25, and only in-frame beta chains were retained. Identical CDR3 protein sequences are pooled into one entry, listed with their most common genes and DNA. TCRdb, rather than the study authors, made the V and J calls. This sample comprises about 280 distinct CDR3 sequences, roughly 32% of them detected only once. Clones ranked in the top ten supply roughly nine tenths of the sample.

These data are taken from a study of T cell repertoires in breast cancer (dated by TCRdb to the mid-2010s). Background for the entire study: Tumors, lymph nodes and peripheral blood lymphocytes from breast cancer patients, as well as peripheral blood from healthy control donors, were profiled. Blood samples were separated by Ficoll, whereas tumor-free lymph nodes were processed without any enzymatic digestion. The controls were nine healthy donors whose age range was similar to that of the patients. ER+/PR+ status was present in the majority of the 20 to 25 patient tumors that were analyzed for shared TCRs. Tumors and tumor-involved lymph nodes were minced, digested with Liberase and DNase, and then passed through 70-um and 40-um filters. Because breast cancer has a low mutational burden and rarely has common mutations, the study reasoned that TCRs shared between breast cancer patients would target shared antigens. On average, sequencing produced roughly 540,000 sequences per sample, which came to 9.5 to 10 reads per input cell. Overall study results and their limits: Because transcript abundance and primer differences skewed clone recovery, emulsion RT-PCR was regarded as qualitative rather than quantitative. Fewer than 20 TCR pairs were shared across seven or more patient tumors and were rarely found in control blood, which suggested possible tumor specificity. Sentinel lymph nodes involved by tumor shared about fourfold more TCRs with matched tumor repertoires than tumor-free nodes did (approximately 8% versus 2%). TRBV7 predominated among the shared TCRs, which could possibly reflect tumor recognition or a mispriming bias from eight TRBV7 primers. Genuine antitumor clones may have been missed because singleton TCRs were discarded and only part of each tumor was sampled. Shared TCRs were encoded by various nucleotide sequences, which suggests selection and expansion based on antigen.

To analyze paired alpha-beta TCRs of CD8+ T cells, the study used an expanded emulsion RT-PCR method with primers covering all TCR V genes. CD8+ T cells were isolated with a CD8 positive selection kit and were then incubated overnight in around 9.2 IU/mL IL-2 prior to emulsion RT-PCR. The sequencing sample was made of CD8+ T cells. This sequence uses TRBV7-9 and TRBJ2-2; possibly the D gene is TRBD2, per 5 matching bases. This receptor was identified in a pool of human donors with breast cancer or a healthy control (not recorded which). CDR3 reads: CASSSRANTGELFF. The nucleotides read TGCGCCAGCAGCTCACGGGCGAACACCGGGGAGCTTTTTTTT.